The 27 T cell receptor beta chains below come from one sample, sequenced in a study of spatial heterogeneity in lung cancer. Described time point: blood at routine non-recurrence follow-up after resection. TCRdb used MiXCR to reprocess the 5' RACE reads, holding one entry per CDR3 protein. The repertoire includes 35,000 to 45,000 distinct CDR3 sequences, under 25% of them detected once, and about 7.2% sits in the top ten. Sequencing used PBMCs, obtained at follow-up. The source is a female donor with early-stage non-small cell lung cancer.

The chain is built from TRBV10-1 and TRBJ2-5, with D unclear. Germline loops: CDR1 WNHNN, CDR2 SYGVQD (reference sequence). V shed 5 bases and J shed 2 bases, with 18 bases lying between them. CDR3 length: 16 amino acids. Here the CDR3 reads CASSRGPLGLQETQYF. The CDR3 bases are TGCGCCAGCAGTCGTGGGCCGCTGGGTCTTCAAGAGACCCAGTACTTC.

The chain uses TRBV20-1 and TRBJ2-1, with 7 bases matching TRBD2. Trimming removed 0 bases from V and 10 bases from J; junction bases left unmatched: 3. The CDR3 totals 12 residues. Germline assignment: CDR1 DFQATT and CDR2 SNEGSKA (reference sequence). The DNA of the CDR3 is TGCAGTGCTAGAGATGGGACTAAGGAGCAGTTCTTC. As protein: CSARDGTKEQFF.

This clonotype was observed a handful of times. The chain joins TRBV7-9 to TRBJ1-1, with D perhaps matching TRBD1 (5 bases). The germline V gene has CDR1 SEHNR and CDR2 FQNEAQ (reference sequence). Deletions cut 4 bases from V and 4 bases from J, with 16 bases between. The CDR3 consists of 15 residues. CDR3: CASSSQGIKGTEAFF. CDR3 DNA: TGTGCCAGCAGCTCCCAGGGAATCAAAGGCACTGAAGCTTTCTTT. The variable domain in full, with the rest retrieved from reference TRBV7-9 and TRBJ1-1, is DTGVSQNPRHKITKRGQNVTFRCDPISEHNRLYWYRQTLGQGPEFLTYFQNEAQLEKSRLLSDRFSAERPKGSFSTLEIQRTEQGDSAMYLCASSSQGIKGTEAFFGQGTRLTVV.

The table lists this clonotype with a few counts. The V and J genes are TRBV29-1 and TRBJ1-3; D gene ambiguous. Germline lookup yields CDR1 SQVTM and CDR2 ANQGSEA. The CDR3 has 13 residues. V lost 5 bases to trimming and J lost 2 bases, with 10 bases between them. The CDR3 DNA reads as TGCAGCGTTATCTTGGGAACTGGAAACACCATATATTTT. Amino acid sequence: CSVILGTGNTIYF.

The V call is TRBV20-1, the J call TRBJ2-1; no definite D call. Germline CDR1 reads DFQATT; CDR2 reads SNEGSKA (reference sequence). Deletions cut 0 bases from V and 9 bases from J, with 9 bases between. The CDR3 is 12 residues long. The CDR3 DNA is TGCAGTGCTAGAGATGTTCACGGTGAGCAGTTCTTC. Translating it yields CSARDVHGEQFF.

This chain connects TRBV7-9 to TRBJ1-4, with D possibly being TRBD1 (5 bases). The CDR3 covers 16 residues. The V end was cut by 4 bases, the J end by 1 base, with 13 bases between. The V gene's germline CDR1 is SEHNR and CDR2 FQNEAQ (reference sequence). The chain's CDR3 is CASSSPFGGTNEKLFF. The CDR3, as DNA: TGTGCCAGCAGCTCCCCATTCGGGGGAACTAATGAAAAACTGTTTTTT.

This chain connects TRBV29-1 to TRBJ2-6; D unclear. V lost 1 base, J lost 2 bases, and 3 bases lay in between. The germline CDR1 and CDR2 sequences are SQVTM and ANQGSEA. CDR3 size: 13 residues. DNA for the CDR3: TGCAGCGTTGAAGTTCCTGGGGCCAACGTCCTGACTTTC. Amino acids: CSVEVPGANVLTF.

The sample holds many counts of this clonotype. The gene calls are TRBV18 and TRBJ2-5; D is ambiguous. Trimming shortened V by 6 bases and J by 2 bases, and 13 bases separated the two germline ends. The CDR3 has 14 amino acids. Looked up from germline, CDR1 is KGHSH and CDR2 is LQKENI. This CDR3 reads CASSPIAIQETQYF. In DNA form, the CDR3 reads TGTGCCAGCTCCCCTATCGCGATTCAAGAGACCCAGTACTTC. The full variable domain, with the rest looked up from reference TRBV18 and TRBJ2-5, is NAGVMQNPRHLVRRRGQEARLRCSPMKGHSHVYWYRQLPEEGLKFMVYLQKENIIDESGMPKERFSAEFPKEGPSILRIQQVVRGDSAAYFCASSPIAIQETQYFGPGTRLLVL.

As concerns this clonotype: A much larger clone differs from this one at a single base, so this may be a read error. As the CDR3 is not closed by the conserved phenylalanine or tryptophan, this likely results from a read error. The chain joins TRBV27 to TRBJ2-1; D not resolved. The CDR3 is 13 amino acids. The V gene's germline CDR1 is MNHEY and CDR2 SMNVEV (reference sequence). V gave up 5 bases and J gave up 13 bases, with 18 bases separating them. The CDR3 loop is CASSPSRIAIQFL. As DNA, the CDR3 is TGTGCCAGCAGTCCCTCTCGTATAGCTATACAGTTCCTC.

V is TRBV7-6 and J is TRBJ1-3; D remains ambiguous. V gave up 5 bases and J gave up 0 bases, with 14 bases separating them. In germline, CDR1 is SGHVS, CDR2 FNYEAQ. This CDR3 has 16 residues. The CDR3 DNA sequence: TGTGCCAGCAGCCCCCCCGGCCCCTACTCTGGAAACACCATATATTTT. Translation: CASSPPGPYSGNTIYF. Combining the CDR3 with reference TRBV7-6 and TRBJ1-3 gives the whole variable domain GAGVSQSPRYKVTKRGQDVALRCDPISGHVSLYWYRQALGQGPEFLTYFNYEAQQDKSGLPNDRFSAERPEGSISTLTIQRTEQRDSAMYRCASSPPGPYSGNTIYFGEGSWLTVV.

This clonotype appeared a few times. This chain joins TRBV4-1 and TRBJ2-5; tentatively, D is TRBD1 (6 bases). Per the germline V gene, CDR1 is MGHRA and CDR2 is YSYEKL. Between the trimmed V and J ends, which lost 3 bases and 2 bases, there was a span of 13 bases. The CDR3 has 15 amino acids. CDR3 sequence (DNA): TGCGCCAGCAGCCAGGTGGGGACAAGACAAGAGACCCAGTACTTC. It is translated as CASSQVGTRQETQYF.

This clonotype was seen many times. The chain employs TRBV12-3 or TRBV12-4 and TRBJ2-7; D is unresolved. The germline V and J ends were trimmed by 5 bases and 3 bases, with 11 bases remaining between them. There are 13 residues in the CDR3. As DNA, the CDR3 is TGTGCCAGCAGTACACAGAGAAACTACGAGCAGTACTTC. Amino acid sequence: CASSTQRNYEQYF.

The chain recombines TRBV6-5 with TRBJ1-6; a possible D gene is TRBD1 (5 bases). The germline V and J ends were trimmed by 8 bases and 10 bases, with 18 bases remaining between them. This CDR3 spans 14 amino acids. CDR1 and CDR2 from the germline V gene are MNHEY and SVGAGI. CDR3 coding DNA: TGTGCCAGCCGCGACCCAGGGAGACGGTCACCCCTCCACTTT. Protein: CASRDPGRRSPLHF.

The chain couples TRBV7-8 to TRBJ1-1, with a tentative D call TRBD1 (5 bases). With 3 bases removed from V and 2 bases from J, the gap between germline ends came to 10 bases. Germline V gene sequence: CDR1 SGHVS, CDR2 FQNEAQ. The CDR3 length is 14 residues. The DNA for the CDR3 is TGTGCCAGCAGCTTTACGGGGGGAAACACTGAAGCTTTCTTT. Encoded protein: CASSFTGGNTEAFF. Using reference TRBV7-8 and TRBJ1-1 for the parts outside the CDR3, the full variable domain is GAGVSQSPRYKVAKRGQDVALRCDPISGHVSLFWYQQALGQGPEFLTYFQNEAQLDKSGLPSDRFFAERPEGSVSTLKIQRTQQEDSAVYLCASSFTGGNTEAFFGQGTRLTVV.

Only a few counts were recorded for this clonotype. The rearrangement uses TRBV20-1 and TRBJ1-6; possibly TRBD1 for D (6 bases). Per the germline V gene, CDR1 is DFQATT and CDR2 is SNEGSKA (reference sequence). The CDR3 is 12 amino acids. The V end lost 4 bases, the J end lost 9 bases, and 10 bases lay between the germline ends. The CDR3 nucleotides are TGCAGTGCTATTATGGGGGCTTCACCCCTCCACTTT. It specifies CSAIMGASPLHF.

The chain is built from TRBV7-8 and TRBJ2-3; D possibly corresponds to TRBD1 (5 bases). The V gene lost 5 bases and the J gene lost 1 base, with 16 bases spanning the gap. Germline V gene lookup returns CDR1 SGHVS and CDR2 FQNEAQ. This CDR3 has 16 amino acids. CDR3 sequence reads: CASSARPLGGTDTQYF. The CDR3 bases are TGTGCCAGCAGCGCCCGCCCCTTAGGGGGCACAGATACGCAGTATTTT.

This clonotype appeared a few times. The chain uses TRBV9 and TRBJ1-6; 8 bases are shared with TRBD1. This CDR3 has 14 amino acids. V shed 3 bases and J 9 bases; nucleotides not matched to a gene: 5. CDR1 is SGDLS, CDR2 YYNGEE, per germline. The CDR3 region is CASSAAGGGSPLHF. DNA of the CDR3: TGTGCCAGCAGCGCGGCAGGGGGCGGTTCACCCCTCCACTTT.

This clonotype has a handful of counts. The J gene is TRBJ2-3, the V gene TRBV7-3, with TRBD1 identical over 8 bases. V shed 5 bases, J shed 6 bases, and the junction held 10 bases outside the gene matches. The CDR3 sequence is 15 residues long. Germline CDR1 and CDR2: SGHTA and FQGTGA. This CDR3 reads CASSPQGTGHDTQYF. In nucleotides, the CDR3 is TGTGCCAGCAGCCCCCAAGGGACAGGTCACGATACGCAGTATTTT.

The chain links TRBV18 to TRBJ1-1; 9 bases line up with TRBD1. Germline trimming cut 2 bases from V and 5 bases from J; bases unmatched to any gene: 6. CDR1 and CDR2 (germline): KGHSH, LQKENI. CDR3 length equals 15 residues. The CDR3 nucleotides read TGTGCCAGCTCACCAAACAGGGGGCTCGAAACTGAAGCTTTCTTT. Protein product: CASSPNRGLETEAFF.

The chain has TRBV7-9 and TRBJ1-1; perhaps TRBD1 as D (6 bases). Looked up from germline, CDR1 is SEHNR and CDR2 is FQNEAQ (reference sequence). CDR3 size: 12 residues. V was clipped by 7 bases and J by 4 bases, with 10 bases between them. CDR3 sequence: CASTLDSTEAFF. The CDR3 DNA reads TGTGCCAGCACCCTGGACAGCACTGAAGCTTTCTTT.

Details on this clonotype: A clone one base away is much larger, so this may be a read error. The chain combines TRBV6-6 with TRBJ1-4, with D possibly being TRBD1 (6 bases). Germline loops: CDR1 MNHNY, CDR2 SVGAGI (reference sequence). The CDR3 length is 15 residues. The CDR3 DNA reads TGTGCCAGCAGTTATTCAGGGGCAACTAATGGAAAACTGTTTTTT. Translating gives CASSYSGATNGKLFF.

The gene calls are TRBV11-3 and TRBJ2-2; D perhaps matches TRBD1 (6 bases). Germline CDR1 reads SGHNT; CDR2 reads YENEEA. This CDR3 is 16 amino acids long. The V end was cut by 5 bases, the J end by 0 bases, with 13 bases between. This CDR3 reads CASSQGWGSNTGELFF. CDR3 sequence (DNA): TGTGCCAGCAGCCAGGGGTGGGGGTCGAACACCGGGGAGCTGTTTTTT.

The rearrangement joins TRBV5-5 to TRBJ1-1; D remains ambiguous. The CDR3 runs to 15 residues. V lost 4 bases to trimming and J lost 0 bases, with 13 bases between them. Germline CDR1 SGHKS, CDR2 YYEKEE (reference sequence). The CDR3 loop is CASSVIAWVNTEAFF. For the CDR3, the DNA is TGTGCCAGCAGCGTTATAGCCTGGGTGAACACTGAAGCTTTCTTT. Full variable domain (rest looked up from reference TRBV5-5 and TRBJ1-1): DAGVTQSPTHLIKTRGQQVTLRCSPISGHKSVSWYQQVLGQGPQFIFQYYEKEERGRGNFPDRFSARQFPNYSSELNVNALLLGDSALYLCASSVIAWVNTEAFFGQGTRLTVV.

The sample holds a few counts of this clonotype. This rearrangement joins TRBV28 to TRBJ2-1, with a weak D call TRBD2 (6 bases). Per the germline V gene, CDR1 is MDHEN and CDR2 is SYDVKM. The CDR3 covers 13 residues. V shed 10 bases and J shed 8 bases, with 18 bases lying between them. CDR3 coding DNA: TGTGCCATTACGACTAGGAGCTGGGATGAGCAGTTCTTC. It codes for CAITTRSWDEQFF.

The chain recombines TRBV7-3 with TRBJ2-7; tentatively, D is TRBD1 or TRBD2 (5 bases each). CDR1 is SGHTA and CDR2 is FQGTGA in the germline V gene. The CDR3 is 15 residues long. Trimming cost V 2 bases and J 0 bases, with 11 bases left between them. CDR3 residues: CASSLGAGPSYEQYF. CDR3 bases: TGTGCCAGCAGCTTAGGGGCGGGTCCCTCCTACGAGCAGTACTTC.

The chain employs TRBV9 and TRBJ2-3; 16 bases match TRBD2. Looked up from germline, CDR1 is SGDLS and CDR2 is YYNGEE. The CDR3 extends over 17 amino acids. With 0 bases clipped from V and 4 bases from J, the junction kept 2 bases outside the gene matches. This chain's CDR3 is CASSVAGTSGGADTQYF. The DNA of the CDR3 is TGTGCCAGCAGCGTAGCAGGGACTAGCGGGGGGGCAGATACGCAGTATTTT.

V usage is TRBV3-1 and J usage is TRBJ2-3; no clear D gene. The CDR3 has 10 residues. Germline-derived CDR1 and CDR2 are LGHDT and YNNKEL (reference sequence). Trimming left V 0 bases short and J 11 bases short, with 3 bases between. Here the CDR3 DNA reads TGTGCCAGCAGCCAAGATCGGCAGTATTTT. It encodes CASSQDRQYF.